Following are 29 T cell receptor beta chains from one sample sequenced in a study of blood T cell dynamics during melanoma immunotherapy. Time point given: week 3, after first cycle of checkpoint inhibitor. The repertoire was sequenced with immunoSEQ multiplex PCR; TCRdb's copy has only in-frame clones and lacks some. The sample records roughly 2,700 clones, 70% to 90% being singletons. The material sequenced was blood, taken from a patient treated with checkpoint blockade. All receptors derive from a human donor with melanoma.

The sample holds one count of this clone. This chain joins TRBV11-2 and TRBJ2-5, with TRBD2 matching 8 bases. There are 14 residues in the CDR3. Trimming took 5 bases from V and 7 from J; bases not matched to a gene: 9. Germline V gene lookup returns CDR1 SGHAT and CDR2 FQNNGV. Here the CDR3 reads CASSVSGTPATQYF. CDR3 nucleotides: TGTGCCAGCAGCGTTAGCGGGACCCCTGCGACCCAGTACTTC.

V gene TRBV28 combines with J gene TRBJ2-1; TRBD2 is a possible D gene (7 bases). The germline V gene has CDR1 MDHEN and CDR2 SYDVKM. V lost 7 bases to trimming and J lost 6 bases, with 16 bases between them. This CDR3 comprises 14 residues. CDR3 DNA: TGTGCCAGCACCTTGGGGGGAGGGGGCAATGAGCAGTTCTTC. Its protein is CASTLGGGGNEQFF.

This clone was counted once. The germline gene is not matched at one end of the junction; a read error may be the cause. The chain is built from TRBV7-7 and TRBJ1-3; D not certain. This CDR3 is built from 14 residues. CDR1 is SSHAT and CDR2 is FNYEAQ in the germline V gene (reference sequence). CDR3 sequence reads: CASSPGESGNTIYF. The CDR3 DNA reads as TGTGCTAGCAGCCCGGGAGAATCTGGAAACACCATATATTTT.

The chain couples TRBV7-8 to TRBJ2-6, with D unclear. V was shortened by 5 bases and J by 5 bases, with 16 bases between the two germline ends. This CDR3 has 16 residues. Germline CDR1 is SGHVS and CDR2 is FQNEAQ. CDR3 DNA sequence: TGTGCCAGCAGCGAACGCCGACAAAGTCGGGCCAACGTCCTGACTTTC. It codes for CASSERRQSRANVLTF. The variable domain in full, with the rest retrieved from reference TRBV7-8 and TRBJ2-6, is GAGVSQSPRYKVAKRGQDVALRCDPISGHVSLFWYQQALGQGPEFLTYFQNEAQLDKSGLPSDRFFAERPEGSVSTLKIQRTQQEDSAVYLCASSERRQSRANVLTFGAGSRLTVL.

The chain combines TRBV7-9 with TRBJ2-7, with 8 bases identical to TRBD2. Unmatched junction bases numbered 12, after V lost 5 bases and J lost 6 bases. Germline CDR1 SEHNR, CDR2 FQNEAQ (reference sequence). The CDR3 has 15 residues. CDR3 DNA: TGTGCCAGCAGCCACACTAGCGGAGGTGCCCGCGAGCAGTACTTC. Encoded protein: CASSHTSGGAREQYF. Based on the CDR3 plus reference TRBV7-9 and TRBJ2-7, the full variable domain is DTGVSQNPRHKITKRGQNVTFRCDPISEHNRLYWYRQTLGQGPEFLTYFQNEAQLEKSRLLSDRFSAERPKGSFSTLEIQRTEQGDSAMYLCASSHTSGGAREQYFGPGTRLTVT.

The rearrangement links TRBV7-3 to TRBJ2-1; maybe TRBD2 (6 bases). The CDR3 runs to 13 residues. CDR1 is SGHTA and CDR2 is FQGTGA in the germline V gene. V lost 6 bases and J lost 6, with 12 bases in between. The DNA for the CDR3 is TGTGCCAGCAGGTTTAGCGGCACCAATGAGCAGTTCTTC. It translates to CASRFSGTNEQFF.

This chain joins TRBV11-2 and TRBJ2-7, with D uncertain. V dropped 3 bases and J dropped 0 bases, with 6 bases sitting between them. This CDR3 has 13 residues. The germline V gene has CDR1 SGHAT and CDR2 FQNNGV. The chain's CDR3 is CASSFGFSYEQYF. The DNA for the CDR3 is TGTGCCAGCAGCTTTGGGTTCTCCTACGAGCAGTACTTC. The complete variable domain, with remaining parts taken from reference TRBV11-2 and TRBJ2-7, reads EAGVAQSPRYKIIEKRQSVAFWCNPISGHATLYWYQQILGQGPKLLIQFQNNGVVDDSQLPKDRFSAERLKGVDSTLKIQPAKLEDSAVYLCASSFGFSYEQYFGPGTRLTVT.

DNA of the CDR3: TGTGCCAGCAGCTTAATCACCGGAGCGGGAGAGGCCGGGGAGCTGTTTTTT. It is translated as CASSLITGAGEAGELFF. This rearrangement joins TRBV7-6 to TRBJ2-2, with 8 bases lining up with TRBD2. J lost 6 bases, V lost 2 bases, and 11 bases had no gene match. Germline V gives CDR1 SGHVS, CDR2 FNYEAQ. The CDR3 length is 17 residues.

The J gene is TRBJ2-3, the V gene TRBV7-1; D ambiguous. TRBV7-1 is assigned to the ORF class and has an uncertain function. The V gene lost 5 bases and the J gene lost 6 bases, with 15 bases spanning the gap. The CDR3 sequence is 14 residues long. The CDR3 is CASSPWSRRDTQYF. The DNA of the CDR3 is TGTGCCAGCAGCCCCTGGTCGCGCCGCGATACGCAGTATTTT.

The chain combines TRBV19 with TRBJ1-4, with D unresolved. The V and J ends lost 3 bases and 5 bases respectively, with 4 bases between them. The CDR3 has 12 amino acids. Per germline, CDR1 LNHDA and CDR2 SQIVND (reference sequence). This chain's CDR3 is CASSIRNEKLFF. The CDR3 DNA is TGTGCCAGTAGTATCAGAAATGAAAAACTGTTTTTT.

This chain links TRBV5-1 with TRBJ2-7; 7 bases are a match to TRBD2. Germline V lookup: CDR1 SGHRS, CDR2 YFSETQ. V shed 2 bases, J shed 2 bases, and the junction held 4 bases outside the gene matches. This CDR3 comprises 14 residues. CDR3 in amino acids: CASSFTGGPYEQYF. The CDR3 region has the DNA TGCGCCAGCAGCTTCACGGGAGGCCCCTACGAGCAGTACTTC. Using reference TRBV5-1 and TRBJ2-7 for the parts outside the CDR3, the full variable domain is KAGVTQTPRYLIKTRGQQVTLSCSPISGHRSVSWYQQTPGQGLQFLFEYFSETQRNKGNFPGRFSGRQFSNSRSEMNVSTLELGDSALYLCASSFTGGPYEQYFGPGTRLTVT.

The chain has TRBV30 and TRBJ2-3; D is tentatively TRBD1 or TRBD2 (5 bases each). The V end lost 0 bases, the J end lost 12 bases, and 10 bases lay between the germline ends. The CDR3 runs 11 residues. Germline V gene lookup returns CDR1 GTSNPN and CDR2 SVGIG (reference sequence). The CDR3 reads CAWSVDSGQYF. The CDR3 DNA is TGTGCCTGGAGTGTAGACAGCGGTCAGTATTTT.

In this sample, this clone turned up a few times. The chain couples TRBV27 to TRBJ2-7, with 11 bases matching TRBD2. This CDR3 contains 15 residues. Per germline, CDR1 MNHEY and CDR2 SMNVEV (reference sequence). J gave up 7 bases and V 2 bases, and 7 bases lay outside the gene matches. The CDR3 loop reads CASSLVAGGPEEQYF. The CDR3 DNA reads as TGTGCCAGCAGTTTAGTAGCGGGAGGGCCGGAAGAGCAGTACTTC.

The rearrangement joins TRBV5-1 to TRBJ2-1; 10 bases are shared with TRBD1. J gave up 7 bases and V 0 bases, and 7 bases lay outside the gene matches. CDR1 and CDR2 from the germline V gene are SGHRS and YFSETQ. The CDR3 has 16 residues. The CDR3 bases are TGCGCCAGCAGCTTGGGGGACAGGGGATTTGGGAATGAGCAGTTCTTC. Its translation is CASSLGDRGFGNEQFF.

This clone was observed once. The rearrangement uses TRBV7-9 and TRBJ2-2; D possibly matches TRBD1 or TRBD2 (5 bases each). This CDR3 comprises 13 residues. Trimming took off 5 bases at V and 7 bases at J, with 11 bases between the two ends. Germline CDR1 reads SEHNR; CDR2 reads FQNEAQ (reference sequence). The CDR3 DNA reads TGTGCCAGCAGCCGTTTGGGGGTCGGGGAGCTGTTTTTT. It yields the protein CASSRLGVGELFF.

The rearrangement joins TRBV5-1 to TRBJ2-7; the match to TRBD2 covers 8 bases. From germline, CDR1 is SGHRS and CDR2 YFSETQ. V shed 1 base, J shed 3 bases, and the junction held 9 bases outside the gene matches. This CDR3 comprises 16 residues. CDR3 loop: CASSLFSSGKNYEQYF. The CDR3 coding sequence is TGCGCCAGCAGCTTGTTTAGTAGCGGGAAAAACTACGAGCAGTACTTC.

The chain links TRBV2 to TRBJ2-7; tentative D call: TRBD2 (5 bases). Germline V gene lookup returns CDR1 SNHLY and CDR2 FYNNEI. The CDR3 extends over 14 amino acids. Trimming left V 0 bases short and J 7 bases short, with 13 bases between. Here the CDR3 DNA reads TGTGCCAGCAGTGAAGCTACGGGAAAAGGGGAGCAGTACTTC. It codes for CASSEATGKGEQYF. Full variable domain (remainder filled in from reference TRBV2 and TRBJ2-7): EPEVTQTPSHQVTQMGQEVILRCVPISNHLYFYWYRQILGQKVEFLVSFYNNEISEKSEIFDDQFSVERPDGSNFTLKIRSTKLEDSAMYFCASSEATGKGEQYFGPGTRLTVT.

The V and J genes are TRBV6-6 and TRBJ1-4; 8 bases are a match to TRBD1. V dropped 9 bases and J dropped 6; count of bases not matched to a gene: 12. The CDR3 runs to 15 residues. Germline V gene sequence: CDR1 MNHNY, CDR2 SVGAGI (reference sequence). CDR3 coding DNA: TGTGCCAGTAGGTACCCAGGGGGCATTCATGAAAAACTGTTTTTT. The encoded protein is CASRYPGGIHEKLFF.

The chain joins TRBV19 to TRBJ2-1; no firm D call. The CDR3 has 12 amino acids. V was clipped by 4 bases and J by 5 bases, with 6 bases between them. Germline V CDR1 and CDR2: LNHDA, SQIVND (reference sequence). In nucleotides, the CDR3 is TGTGCCAGTAGTACCATTCACAATGAGCAGTTCTTC. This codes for CASSTIHNEQFF.

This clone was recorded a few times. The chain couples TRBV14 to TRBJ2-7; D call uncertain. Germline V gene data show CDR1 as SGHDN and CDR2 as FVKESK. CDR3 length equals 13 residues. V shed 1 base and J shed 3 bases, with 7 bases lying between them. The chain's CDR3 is CASSQAMGYEQYF. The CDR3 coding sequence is TGTGCCAGCAGCCAAGCCATGGGCTACGAGCAGTACTTC. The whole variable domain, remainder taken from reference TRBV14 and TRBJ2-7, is EAGVTQFPSHSVIEKGQTVTLRCDPISGHDNLYWYRRVMGKEIKFLLHFVKESKQDESGMPNNRFLAERTGGTYSTLKVQPAELEDSGVYFCASSQAMGYEQYFGPGTRLTVT.

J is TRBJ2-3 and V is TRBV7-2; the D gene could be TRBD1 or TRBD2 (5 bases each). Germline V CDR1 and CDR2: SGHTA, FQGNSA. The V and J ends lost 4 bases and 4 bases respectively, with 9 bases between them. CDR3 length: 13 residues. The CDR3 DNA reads TGTGCCAGCAGCTCGGGGCGGGCAGATACGCAGTATTTT. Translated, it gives CASSSGRADTQYF. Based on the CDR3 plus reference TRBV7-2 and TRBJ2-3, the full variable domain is GAGVSQSPSNKVTEKGKDVELRCDPISGHTALYWYRQSLGQGLEFLIYFQGNSAPDKSGLPSDRFSAERTGGSVSTLTIQRTQQEDSAVYLCASSSGRADTQYFGPGTRLTVL.

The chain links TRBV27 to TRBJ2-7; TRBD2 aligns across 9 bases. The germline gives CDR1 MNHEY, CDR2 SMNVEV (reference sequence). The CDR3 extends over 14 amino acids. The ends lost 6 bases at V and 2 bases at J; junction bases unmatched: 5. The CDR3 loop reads CASRLAGDTYEQYF. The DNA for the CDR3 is TGTGCCAGCAGGTTAGCGGGAGACACCTACGAGCAGTACTTC.

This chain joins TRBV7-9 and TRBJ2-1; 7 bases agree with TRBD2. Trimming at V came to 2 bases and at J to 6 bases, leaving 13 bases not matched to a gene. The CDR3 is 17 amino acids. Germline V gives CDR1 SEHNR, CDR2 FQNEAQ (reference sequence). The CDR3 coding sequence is TGTGCCAGCAGCTTACTTGGCGGGAGAGACCGTCGCAATGAGCAGTTCTTC. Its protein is CASSLLGGRDRRNEQFF.

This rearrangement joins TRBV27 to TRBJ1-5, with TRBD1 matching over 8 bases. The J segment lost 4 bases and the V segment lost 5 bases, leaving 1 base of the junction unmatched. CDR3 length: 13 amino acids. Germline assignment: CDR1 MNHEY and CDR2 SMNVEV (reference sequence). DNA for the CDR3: TGTGCCAGCAGTAGGACAGGGAATCAGCCCCAGCATTTT. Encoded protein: CASSRTGNQPQHF.

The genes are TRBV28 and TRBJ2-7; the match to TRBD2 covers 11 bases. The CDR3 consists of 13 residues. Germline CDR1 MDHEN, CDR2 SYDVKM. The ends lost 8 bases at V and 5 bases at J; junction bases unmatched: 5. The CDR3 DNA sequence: TGTGCCAGCGCGGGGACTAGCGGAAACGAGCAGTACTTC. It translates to CASAGTSGNEQYF.

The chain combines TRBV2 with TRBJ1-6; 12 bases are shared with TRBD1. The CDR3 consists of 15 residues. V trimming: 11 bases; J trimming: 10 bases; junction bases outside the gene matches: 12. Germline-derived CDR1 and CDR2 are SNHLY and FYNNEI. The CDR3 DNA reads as TGTGCCTCCCGAAGATCCGGGACAGGGGGCTCACCCCTCCACTTT. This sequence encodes CASRRSGTGGSPLHF.

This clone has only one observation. CDR3 residues: CASSWTSGNYEQYF. For the CDR3, the DNA is TGTGCCAGCAGCTGGACTAGCGGTAACTACGAGCAGTACTTC. The rearrangement uses TRBV5-6 and TRBJ2-7, with 10 positions matching TRBD2. This CDR3 comprises 14 residues. With V trimmed by 3 bases and J by 3 bases, 3 bases remained unmatched. Germline V gene data show CDR1 as SGHDT and CDR2 as YYEEEE.

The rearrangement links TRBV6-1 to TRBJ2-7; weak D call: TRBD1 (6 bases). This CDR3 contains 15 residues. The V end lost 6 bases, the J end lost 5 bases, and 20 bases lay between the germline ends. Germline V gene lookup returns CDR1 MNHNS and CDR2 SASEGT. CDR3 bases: TGTGCCAGCAGAAATGACCTCGGGACATTGGACGAGCAGTACTTC. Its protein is CASRNDLGTLDEQYF.

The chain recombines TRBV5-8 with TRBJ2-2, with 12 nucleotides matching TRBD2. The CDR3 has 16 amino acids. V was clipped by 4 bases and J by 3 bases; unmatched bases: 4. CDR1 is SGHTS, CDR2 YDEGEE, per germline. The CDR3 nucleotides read TGTGCCAGCAGCCCGACTAGCGGGAGTTACACCGGGGAGCTGTTTTTT. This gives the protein CASSPTSGSYTGELFF.